The 14 T cell receptor beta chains presented below share a single source sample, sequenced in a study of type 1 regulatory T cells. TCRdb reanalysed the reads using MiXCR and keeps one entry per CDR3 protein. Here the sample spans 80,000 to 100,000 distinct CDR3 sequences, roughly 30% being singletons. The sample taken for sequencing was CD4+ T cells, either the whole sample or a sorted fraction (not recorded which). The receptors here all came from a human donor in good health.

J is TRBJ2-3 and V is TRBV12-5; D gene unclear. The CDR3 runs to 12 residues. Germline CDR1 and CDR2: LGHNT and FRNRAP. V dropped 8 bases and J dropped 7 bases, with 13 bases sitting between them. The CDR3 region is CASRTSLNTQYF. The DNA for the CDR3 is TGTGCTAGTCGCACCTCCTTGAATACGCAGTATTTT.

V and J are TRBV10-3 and TRBJ1-1; 7 nucleotides agree with TRBD1. CDR3 length: 15 residues. J gave up 3 bases and V 8 bases, and 12 bases lay outside the gene matches. In germline, CDR1 is ENHRY, CDR2 SYGVKD. The CDR3 loop reads CAISGSLTGDTEAFF. The DNA for the CDR3 is TGTGCCATCTCGGGTTCACTTACAGGGGACACTGAAGCTTTCTTT.

V and J are TRBV5-1 and TRBJ2-5, with TRBD1 as a possible D gene (5 bases). Germline V CDR1 and CDR2: SGHRS, YFSETQ. V lost 0 bases and J lost 3, with 12 bases in between. The CDR3 spans 15 residues. The CDR3 region is CASSLGQGSEETQYF. The CDR3 DNA reads TGCGCCAGCAGCTTGGGCCAGGGAAGCGAAGAGACCCAGTACTTC. Filled out from reference TRBV5-1 and TRBJ2-5, the complete variable domain reads KAGVTQTPRYLIKTRGQQVTLSCSPISGHRSVSWYQQTPGQGLQFLFEYFSETQRNKGNFPGRFSGRQFSNSRSEMNVSTLELGDSALYLCASSLGQGSEETQYFGPGTRLLVL.

The rearrangement joins TRBV6-1 to TRBJ2-5; 7 bases line up with TRBD1. V was clipped by 6 bases and J by 4 bases; unmatched bases: 8. This CDR3 region has 14 residues. CDR1 and CDR2 from the germline V gene are MNHNS and SASEGT. For the CDR3, the DNA is TGTGCCAGCAGGGGTGCCTGGGACAGAGAGACCCAGTACTTC. Its translation: CASRGAWDRETQYF.

V is TRBV6-2 or TRBV6-3 and J is TRBJ2-7, with unresolved D. Trimming cost V 2 bases and J 6 bases, with 17 bases left between them. CDR1 MNHEY and CDR2 SVGEGT come from the germline V gene. The CDR3 is made up of 15 amino acids. CDR3 in amino acids: CASSYSSLPLGEQYF. Written as DNA, the CDR3 is TGTGCCAGCAGTTACAGCTCACTTCCTCTAGGCGAGCAGTACTTC.

This clonotype was counted between two and nine times. The chain employs TRBV20-1 and TRBJ2-7; TRBD1 matches 8 bases. V was pared by 2 bases and J by 2 bases, with 11 bases of the junction left unmatched. There are 16 residues in the CDR3. CDR1 and CDR2 from the germline V gene are DFQATT and SNEGSKA (reference sequence). The CDR3 sequence is CSARNYRTGPTYEQYF. In DNA, the CDR3 is TGCAGTGCTAGAAACTATCGGACAGGGCCTACCTACGAGCAGTACTTC.

This clonotype was detected only a few times. The rearrangement uses TRBV5-1 and TRBJ2-1, with a tentative D call TRBD1 (7 bases). The CDR3 extends over 17 amino acids. The V gene's germline CDR1 is SGHRS and CDR2 YFSETQ. The V and J ends lost 0 bases and 4 bases respectively, with 17 bases between them. The CDR3 reads CASSLARGAEVYNEQFF. The CDR3 coding sequence is TGCGCCAGCAGCTTGGCCAGGGGGGCAGAAGTTTACAATGAGCAGTTCTTC.

The CDR3 here is CASSQEGAISYSPLHF. CDR3 in DNA: TGCGCCAGCAGCCAAGAGGGAGCAATTAGTTATTCACCCCTCCACTTT. This chain joins TRBV4-1 and TRBJ1-6; D is unresolved. CDR1 is MGHRA, CDR2 YSYEKL, per germline. The CDR3 is 16 residues long. Trimming took off 0 bases at V and 8 bases at J, with 14 bases between the two ends.

This chain links TRBV3-1 with TRBJ1-2; D remains ambiguous. CDR1 is LGHDT, CDR2 YNNKEL, per germline (reference sequence). The CDR3 has 15 amino acids. With 0 bases removed from V and 8 bases from J, the gap between germline ends came to 16 bases. DNA of the CDR3: TGTGCCAGCAGCCAAGAATCCAGGAAATCTCGCGGCTACACCTTC. It is translated as CASSQESRKSRGYTF.

This clonotype was detected a few times. This chain uses TRBV27 with TRBJ1-5; TRBD1 matches 11 bases. Germline V gene sequence: CDR1 MNHEY, CDR2 SMNVEV (reference sequence). This CDR3 region has 14 residues. Trimming cost V 6 bases and J 11 bases; bases outside gene matches: 9. Written as DNA, the CDR3 is TGTGCCAGCAGGGGGACAGGGGGACGTTTGTCCCAGCATTTT. This codes for CASRGTGGRLSQHF.

CDR3 protein: CASSQVLARMNTEAFF. The CDR3 nucleotides are TGTGCCAGCAGCCAAGTTCTTGCGCGAATGAACACTGAAGCTTTCTTT. The chain links TRBV4-2 to TRBJ1-1; no clear D. From germline, CDR1 is LGHNA and CDR2 YNFKEQ. There are 16 residues in the CDR3. V lost 1 base and J lost 0, with 12 bases in between.

A few counts support this clonotype. V is TRBV20-1 and J is TRBJ2-5, with TRBD1 matching 10 bases. There are 13 residues in the CDR3. Germline V gene lookup returns CDR1 DFQATT and CDR2 SNEGSKA (reference sequence). The V gene end was trimmed by 5 bases and the J gene end by 4 bases; junction bases not matched to a gene: 4. As DNA, the CDR3 is TGCAGTGCTGGGCGGACAGGGGGAGAGACCCAGTACTTC. Translation: CSAGRTGGETQYF.

A word on this clonotype: The junction shows a germline mismatch at one end, possibly a read error. The chain is built from TRBV28 and TRBJ2-7; D gene ambiguous. This CDR3 is 15 amino acids long. Per the germline V gene, CDR1 is MDHEN and CDR2 is SYDVKM. For the CDR3, the DNA is TGTGCCGGCAGTTTACCAGTTACCCTCTCCTACGAGCAGTACTTC. This gives the protein CAGSLPVTLSYEQYF.

The genes are TRBV6-6 and TRBJ1-5, with a tentative D call TRBD1 (6 bases). Germline CDR1 and CDR2: MNHNY and SVGAGI (reference sequence). This CDR3 spans 14 amino acids. The germline V and J ends were trimmed by 7 bases and 4 bases, with 14 bases remaining between them. The CDR3 loop is CASNERGNNQPQHF. As DNA, the CDR3 is TGTGCCAGCAACGAAAGGGGGAATAATCAGCCCCAGCATTTT.